Listed here is a single TCR beta chain. The antigen remains unidentified. Treatment of the sample: roughly 18 received Ad26.COV2.S at low or high dose, single or two shots; a few received placebo; per-sample allocation not given. All samples were drawn on day 63, counting from the first vaccine or placebo injection. This record belongs to a study of Ad26.COV2.S vaccination and SARS-CoV-2 variants. The repertoire was sequenced with immunoSEQ multiplex PCR; TCRdb's copy has only in-frame clones and lacks some. The sample includes a few hundred thousand clones, 75% to 90% of them seen just once. Study-wide results and limits: Reported findings describe substantial breadth in spike-specific CD8+ and CD4+ T cell responses following vaccination. People given the vaccine had a wider spike-specific TCR breadth than placebo recipients did. An underestimation of total T cell responses may have resulted from the TCR breadth and depth analyses.

The CDR3 is made up of 17 amino acids. The ends were cut back, 4 bases at V and 7 bases at J, with 23 bases in the middle. CDR1 and CDR2 from the germline V gene are SGHVS and FNYEAQ. The sequencing used peripheral blood, collected in a trial of Ad26.COV2.S vaccine versus placebo. The receptor was isolated from a person aged 18 to 65 who received the Ad26.COV2.S COVID-19 vaccine or a placebo. The chain couples TRBV7-6 to TRBJ2-1; D is possibly TRBD1 (8 bases). The CDR3 region has the DNA TGTGCCAGCAGCTCGCACAGGGGGGGGACGGGATTAAATGAGCAGTTCTTC. Amino acids: CASSSHRGGTGLNEQFF.